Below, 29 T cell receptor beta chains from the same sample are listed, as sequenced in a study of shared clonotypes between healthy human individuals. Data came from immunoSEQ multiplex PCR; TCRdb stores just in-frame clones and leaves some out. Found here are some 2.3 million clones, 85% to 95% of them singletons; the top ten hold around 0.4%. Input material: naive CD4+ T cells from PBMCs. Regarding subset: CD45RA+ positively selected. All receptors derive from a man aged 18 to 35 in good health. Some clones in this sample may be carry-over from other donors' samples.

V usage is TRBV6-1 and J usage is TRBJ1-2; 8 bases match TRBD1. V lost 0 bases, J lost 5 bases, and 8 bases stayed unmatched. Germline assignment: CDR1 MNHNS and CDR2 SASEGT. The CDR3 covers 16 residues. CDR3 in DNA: TGTGCCAGCAGTGAAGCGGGGGGACAGGCGGGTTATGGCTACACCTTC. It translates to CASSEAGGQAGYGYTF.

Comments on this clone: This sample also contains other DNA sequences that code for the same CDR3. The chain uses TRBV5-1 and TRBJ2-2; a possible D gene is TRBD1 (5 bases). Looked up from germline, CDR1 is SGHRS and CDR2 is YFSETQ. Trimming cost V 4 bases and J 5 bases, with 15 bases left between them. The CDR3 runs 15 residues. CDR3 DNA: TGCGCCAGCAGCCTCTCAGGGATTCGGACCGGGGAGCTGTTTTTT. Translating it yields CASSLSGIRTGELFF. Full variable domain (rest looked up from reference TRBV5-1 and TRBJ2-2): KAGVTQTPRYLIKTRGQQVTLSCSPISGHRSVSWYQQTPGQGLQFLFEYFSETQRNKGNFPGRFSGRQFSNSRSEMNVSTLELGDSALYLCASSLSGIRTGELFFGEGSRLTVL.

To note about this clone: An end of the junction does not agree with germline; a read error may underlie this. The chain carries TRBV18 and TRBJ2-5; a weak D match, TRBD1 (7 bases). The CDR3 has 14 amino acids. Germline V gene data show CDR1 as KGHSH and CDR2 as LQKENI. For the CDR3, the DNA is TGCGCCAGCTCGCGGGACAGACTCCAAGAGACCCAGTACTTC. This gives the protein CASSRDRLQETQYF.

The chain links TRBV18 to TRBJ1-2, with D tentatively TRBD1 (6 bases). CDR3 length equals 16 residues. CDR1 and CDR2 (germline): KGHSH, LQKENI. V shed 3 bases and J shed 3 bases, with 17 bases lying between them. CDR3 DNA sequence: TGTGCCAGCTCACCCCTCGTACAGGGAAGCGACTATGGCTACACCTTC. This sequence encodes CASSPLVQGSDYGYTF.

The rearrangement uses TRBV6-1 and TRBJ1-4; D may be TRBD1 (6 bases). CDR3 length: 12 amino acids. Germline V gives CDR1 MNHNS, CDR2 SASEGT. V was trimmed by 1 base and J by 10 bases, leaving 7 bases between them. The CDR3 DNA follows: TGTGCCAGCAGTGAAGGGGGGGCAAAACTGTTTTTT. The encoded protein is CASSEGGAKLFF.

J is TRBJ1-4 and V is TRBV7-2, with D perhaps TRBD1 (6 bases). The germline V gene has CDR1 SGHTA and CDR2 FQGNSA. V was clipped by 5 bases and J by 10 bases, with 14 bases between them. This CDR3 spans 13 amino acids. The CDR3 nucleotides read TGTGCCAGCAGCACCGGGACAATGACAAAACTGTTTTTT. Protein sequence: CASSTGTMTKLFF.

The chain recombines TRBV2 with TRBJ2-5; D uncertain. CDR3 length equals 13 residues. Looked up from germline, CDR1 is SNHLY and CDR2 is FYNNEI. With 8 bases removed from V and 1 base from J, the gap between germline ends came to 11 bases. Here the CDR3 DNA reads TGTGCCAGCTGTGGGCAGAGCCAAGAGACCCAGTACTTC. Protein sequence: CASCGQSQETQYF.

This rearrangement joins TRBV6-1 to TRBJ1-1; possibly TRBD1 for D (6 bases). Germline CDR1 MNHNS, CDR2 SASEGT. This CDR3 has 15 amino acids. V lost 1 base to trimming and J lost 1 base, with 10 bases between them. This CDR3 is CASSEVGAQNTEAFF. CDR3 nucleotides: TGTGCCAGCAGTGAAGTGGGGGCCCAGAACACTGAAGCTTTCTTT.

The CDR3 coding sequence is TGTGCCAGCAGCTTGTGGCCGGGAGGTGGGTTCCAAGAGACCCAGTACTTC. It yields the protein CASSLWPGGGFQETQYF. This rearrangement joins TRBV5-4 to TRBJ2-5, with TRBD2 matching over 7 bases. With 1 base clipped from V and 1 base from J, the junction kept 10 bases outside the gene matches. CDR3 length: 17 amino acids. Germline V lookup: CDR1 SGHNT, CDR2 YYREEE (reference sequence).

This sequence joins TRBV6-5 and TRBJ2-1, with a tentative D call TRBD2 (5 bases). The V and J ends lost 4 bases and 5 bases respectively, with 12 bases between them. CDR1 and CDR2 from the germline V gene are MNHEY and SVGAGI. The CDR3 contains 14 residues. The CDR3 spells CASSFRSGNNEQFF. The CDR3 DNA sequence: TGTGCCAGCAGTTTCCGATCCGGGAACAATGAGCAGTTCTTC.

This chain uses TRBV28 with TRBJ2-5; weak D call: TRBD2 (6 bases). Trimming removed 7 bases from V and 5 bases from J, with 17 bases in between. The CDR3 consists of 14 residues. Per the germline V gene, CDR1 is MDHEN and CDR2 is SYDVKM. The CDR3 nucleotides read TGTGCCAGCACCCCGGGACTGGGGAGGGAGACCCAGTACTTC. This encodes CASTPGLGRETQYF.

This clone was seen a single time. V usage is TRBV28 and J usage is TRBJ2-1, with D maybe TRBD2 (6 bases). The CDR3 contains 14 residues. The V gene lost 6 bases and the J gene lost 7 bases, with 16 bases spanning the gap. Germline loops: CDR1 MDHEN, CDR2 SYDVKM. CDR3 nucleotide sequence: TGTGCCAGCAGCCTATCGGGGACTTTGAATGAGCAGTTCTTC. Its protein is CASSLSGTLNEQFF.

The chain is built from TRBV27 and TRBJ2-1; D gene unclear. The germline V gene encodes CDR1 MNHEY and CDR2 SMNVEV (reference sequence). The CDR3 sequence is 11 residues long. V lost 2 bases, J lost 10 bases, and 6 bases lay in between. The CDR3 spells CASSLGWEQFF. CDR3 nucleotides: TGTGCCAGCAGTTTAGGCTGGGAGCAGTTCTTC.

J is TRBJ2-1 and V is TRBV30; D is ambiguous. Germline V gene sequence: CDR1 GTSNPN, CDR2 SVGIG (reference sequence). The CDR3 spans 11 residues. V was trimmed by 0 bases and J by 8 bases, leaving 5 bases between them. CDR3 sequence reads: CAWSVSYEQFF. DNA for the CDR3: TGTGCCTGGAGTGTATCCTATGAGCAGTTCTTC.

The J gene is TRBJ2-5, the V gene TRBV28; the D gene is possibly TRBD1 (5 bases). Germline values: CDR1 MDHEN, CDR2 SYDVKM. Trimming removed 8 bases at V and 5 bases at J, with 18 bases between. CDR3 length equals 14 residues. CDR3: CASGPPRVTETQYF. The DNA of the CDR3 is TGTGCCAGCGGACCCCCCAGGGTAACGGAGACCCAGTACTTC. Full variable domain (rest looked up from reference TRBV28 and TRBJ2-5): DVKVTQSSRYLVKRTGEKVFLECVQDMDHENMFWYRQDPGLGLRLIYFSYDVKMKEKGDIPEGYSVSREKKERFSLILESASTNQTSMYLCASGPPRVTETQYFGPGTRLLVL.

The CDR3 is CAWSNRDQYF. The CDR3 coding sequence is TGTGCCTGGAGTAACAGGGACCAGTACTTC. The J gene is TRBJ2-7, the V gene TRBV30; tentatively, D is TRBD1 (6 bases). The CDR3 runs to 10 residues. Germline CDR1 is GTSNPN and CDR2 is SVGIG (reference sequence). V was cut by 2 bases and J by 10 bases, with 9 bases left in between.

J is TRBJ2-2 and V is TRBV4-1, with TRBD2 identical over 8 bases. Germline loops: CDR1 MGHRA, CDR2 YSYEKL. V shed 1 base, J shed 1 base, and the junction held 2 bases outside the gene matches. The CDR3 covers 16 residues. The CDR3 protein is CASSQATSGNTGELFF. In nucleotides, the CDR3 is TGCGCCAGCAGCCAAGCTACTAGCGGGAACACCGGGGAGCTGTTTTTT.

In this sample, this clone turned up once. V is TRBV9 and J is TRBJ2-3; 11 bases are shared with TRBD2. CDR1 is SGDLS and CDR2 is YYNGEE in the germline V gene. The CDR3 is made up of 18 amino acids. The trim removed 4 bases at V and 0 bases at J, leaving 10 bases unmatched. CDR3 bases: TGTGCCAGCAGCCCGGGACGACTAGCGGGGACTAGCACAGATACGCAGTATTTT. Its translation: CASSPGRLAGTSTDTQYF.

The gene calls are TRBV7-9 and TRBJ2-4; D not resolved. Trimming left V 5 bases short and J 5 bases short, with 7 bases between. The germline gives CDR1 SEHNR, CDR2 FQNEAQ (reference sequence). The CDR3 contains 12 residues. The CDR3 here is CASSRLQNIQYF. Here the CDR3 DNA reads TGTGCCAGCAGCCGCCTCCAAAACATTCAGTACTTC.

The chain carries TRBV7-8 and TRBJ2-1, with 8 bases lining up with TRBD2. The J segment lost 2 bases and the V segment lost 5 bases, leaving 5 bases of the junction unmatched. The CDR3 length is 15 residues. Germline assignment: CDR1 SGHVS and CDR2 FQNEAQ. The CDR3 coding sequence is TGTGCCAGCAGCGTTAGCGGGAACGCCTACAATGAGCAGTTCTTC. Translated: CASSVSGNAYNEQFF.

The CDR3 DNA is TGCGCCAGCAGCGAACTAGCGGGAGGGAACACCGGGGAGCTGTTTTTT. This codes for CASSELAGGNTGELFF. The chain has TRBV5-1 and TRBJ2-2, with TRBD2 matching 12 bases. Trimming cost V 4 bases and J 1 base; bases outside gene matches: 2. Looked up from germline, CDR1 is SGHRS and CDR2 is YFSETQ. The CDR3 is made up of 16 amino acids.

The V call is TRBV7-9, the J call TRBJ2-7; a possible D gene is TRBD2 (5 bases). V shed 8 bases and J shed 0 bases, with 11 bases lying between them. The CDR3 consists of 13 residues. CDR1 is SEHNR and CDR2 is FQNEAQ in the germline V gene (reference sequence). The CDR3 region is CASGRERSYEQYF. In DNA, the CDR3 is TGTGCCAGCGGCCGGGAACGCTCCTACGAGCAGTACTTC. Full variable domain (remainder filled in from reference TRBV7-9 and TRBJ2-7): DTGVSQNPRHKITKRGQNVTFRCDPISEHNRLYWYRQTLGQGPEFLTYFQNEAQLEKSRLLSDRFSAERPKGSFSTLEIQRTEQGDSAMYLCASGRERSYEQYFGPGTRLTVT.

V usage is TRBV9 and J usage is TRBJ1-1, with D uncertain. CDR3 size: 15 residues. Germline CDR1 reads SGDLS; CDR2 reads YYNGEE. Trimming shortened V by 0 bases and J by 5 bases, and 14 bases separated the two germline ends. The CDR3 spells CASSVVVAYPTEAFF. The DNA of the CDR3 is TGTGCCAGCAGCGTAGTAGTGGCCTACCCGACTGAAGCTTTCTTT. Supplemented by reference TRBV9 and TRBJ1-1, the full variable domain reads DSGVTQTPKHLITATGQRVTLRCSPRSGDLSVYWYQQSLDQGLQFLIQYYNGEERAKGNILERFSAQQFPDLHSELNLSSLELGDSALYFCASSVVVAYPTEAFFGQGTRLTVV.

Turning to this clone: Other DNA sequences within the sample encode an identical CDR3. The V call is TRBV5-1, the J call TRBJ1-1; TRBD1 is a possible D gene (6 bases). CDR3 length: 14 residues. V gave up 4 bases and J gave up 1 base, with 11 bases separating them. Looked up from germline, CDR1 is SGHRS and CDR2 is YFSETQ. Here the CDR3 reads CASSPRQENTEAFF. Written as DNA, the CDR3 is TGCGCCAGCAGCCCCAGACAGGAGAACACTGAAGCTTTCTTT.

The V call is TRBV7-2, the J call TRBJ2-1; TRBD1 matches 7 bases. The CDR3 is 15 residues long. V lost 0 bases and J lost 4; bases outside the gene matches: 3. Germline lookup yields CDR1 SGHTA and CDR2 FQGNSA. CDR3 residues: CASSLAQGEYNEQFF. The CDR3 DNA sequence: TGTGCCAGCAGCTTAGCGCAGGGGGAATACAATGAGCAGTTCTTC.

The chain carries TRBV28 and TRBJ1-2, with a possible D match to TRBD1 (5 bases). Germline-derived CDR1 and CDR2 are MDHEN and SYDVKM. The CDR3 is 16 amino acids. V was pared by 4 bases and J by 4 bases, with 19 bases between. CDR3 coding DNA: TGTGCCAGCAGTTCAGGCCGGCAGGGAAACCGCTATGGCTACACCTTC. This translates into CASSSGRQGNRYGYTF.

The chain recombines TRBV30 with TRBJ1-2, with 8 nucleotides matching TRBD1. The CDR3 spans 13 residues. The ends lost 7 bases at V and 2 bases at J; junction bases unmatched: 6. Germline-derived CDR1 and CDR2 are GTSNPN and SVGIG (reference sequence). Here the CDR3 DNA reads TGTGCCTCAACCCCAGGGGGCAACTATGGCTACACCTTC. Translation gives CASTPGGNYGYTF.

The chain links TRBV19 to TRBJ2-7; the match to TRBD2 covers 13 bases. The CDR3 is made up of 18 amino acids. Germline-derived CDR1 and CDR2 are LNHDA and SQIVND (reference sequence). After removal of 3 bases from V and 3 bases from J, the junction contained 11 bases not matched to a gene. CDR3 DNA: TGTGCCAGTAGTATTCGGACTAGCGGGAGTTCAGGGCTCTACGAGCAGTACTTC. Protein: CASSIRTSGSSGLYEQYF.

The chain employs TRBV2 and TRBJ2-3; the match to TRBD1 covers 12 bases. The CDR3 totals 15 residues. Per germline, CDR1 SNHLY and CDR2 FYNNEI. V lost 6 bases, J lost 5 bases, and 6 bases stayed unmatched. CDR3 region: CASSRDRGQVDTQYF. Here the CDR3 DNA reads TGTGCCAGCAGCCGGGACAGGGGGCAAGTAGATACGCAGTATTTT.